This T cell receptor (beta chain) was identified during a study of blood T cell repertoires in COVID-19. Whole-study context: Acute and convalescent COVID-19 samples came from the United States, Italy and Spain. Sources were T cells, B-cell-depleted T cells, or PBMCs; the material itself was cDNA or gDNA.

Per the original methods: Estimation of nucleated cell counts was performed using reference gene primer amplification. TCRdb keeps only in-frame clones here, not all; method: immunoSEQ multiplex PCR. V and J calls and clone size come straight from that table; D and trimming were deduced from the DNA. The table lists some 150,000 clones, about nine tenths of them singletons. Sequenced sample: peripheral blood. The TCR comes from a woman aged 50 to 65 with acute or convalescent COVID-19.

In nucleotides, the CDR3 is TGTGCCAGCAGCCCCGGGGGTCGCCAGCCCCAGCATTTT. As protein: CASSPGGRQPQHF. The gene calls are TRBV13 and TRBJ1-5; weak D call: TRBD1 (5 bases). Trimming stripped 5 bases from V and 7 bases from J, with 12 bases between. The CDR3 loop spans 13 amino acids. CDR1 and CDR2 from the germline V gene are PRHDT and FYEKMQ (reference sequence).